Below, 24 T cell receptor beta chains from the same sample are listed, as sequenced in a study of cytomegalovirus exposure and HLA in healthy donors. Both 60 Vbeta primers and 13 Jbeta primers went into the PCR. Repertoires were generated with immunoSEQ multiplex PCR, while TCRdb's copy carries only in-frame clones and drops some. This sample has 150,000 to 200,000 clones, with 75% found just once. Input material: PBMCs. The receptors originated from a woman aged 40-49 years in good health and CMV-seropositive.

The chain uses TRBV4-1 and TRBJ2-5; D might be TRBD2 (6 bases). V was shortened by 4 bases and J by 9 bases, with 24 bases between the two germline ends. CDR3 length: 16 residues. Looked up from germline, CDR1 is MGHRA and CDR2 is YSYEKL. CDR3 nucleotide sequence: TGCGCCAGCAGCCCTTATGGGGCGGGACCTGCACCGGCCCAGTACTTC. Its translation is CASSPYGAGPAPAQYF.

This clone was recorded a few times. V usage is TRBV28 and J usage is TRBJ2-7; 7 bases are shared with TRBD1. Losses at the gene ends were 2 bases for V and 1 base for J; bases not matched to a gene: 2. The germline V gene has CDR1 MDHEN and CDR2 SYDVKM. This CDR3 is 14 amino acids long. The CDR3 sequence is CASSLTGASYEQYF. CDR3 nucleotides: TGTGCCAGCAGTTTAACAGGGGCGTCCTACGAGCAGTACTTC.

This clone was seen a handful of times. In DNA form, the CDR3 reads TGTGCCAGTAGTCCAACATCTAGCACAGATACGCAGTATTTT. Its translation is CASSPTSSTDTQYF. The chain uses TRBV19 and TRBJ2-3; D remains unclear. CDR1 LNHDA and CDR2 SQIVND come from the germline V gene (reference sequence). The CDR3 sequence is 14 residues long. The V end was cut by 5 bases, the J end by 0 bases, with 9 bases between.

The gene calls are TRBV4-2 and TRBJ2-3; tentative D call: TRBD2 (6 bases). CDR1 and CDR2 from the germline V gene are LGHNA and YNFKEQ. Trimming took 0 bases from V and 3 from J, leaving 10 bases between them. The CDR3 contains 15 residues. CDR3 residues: CASSQDGSGTDTQYF. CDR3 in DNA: TGTGCCAGCAGCCAAGACGGGAGCGGAACAGATACGCAGTATTTT.

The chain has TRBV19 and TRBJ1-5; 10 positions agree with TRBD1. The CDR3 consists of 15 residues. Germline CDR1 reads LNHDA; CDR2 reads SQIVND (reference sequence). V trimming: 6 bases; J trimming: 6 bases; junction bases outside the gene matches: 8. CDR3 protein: CASRPGDRGLQPQHF. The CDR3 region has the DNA TGTGCCAGTAGGCCCGGGGACAGGGGCCTTCAGCCCCAGCATTTT.

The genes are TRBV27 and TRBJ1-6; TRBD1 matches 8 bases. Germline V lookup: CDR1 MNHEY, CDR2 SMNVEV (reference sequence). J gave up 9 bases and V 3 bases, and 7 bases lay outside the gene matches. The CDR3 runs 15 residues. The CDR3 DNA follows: TGTGCCAGCAGTTTGGGACAGGTGTTGGGTTCACCCCTCCACTTT. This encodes CASSLGQVLGSPLHF.

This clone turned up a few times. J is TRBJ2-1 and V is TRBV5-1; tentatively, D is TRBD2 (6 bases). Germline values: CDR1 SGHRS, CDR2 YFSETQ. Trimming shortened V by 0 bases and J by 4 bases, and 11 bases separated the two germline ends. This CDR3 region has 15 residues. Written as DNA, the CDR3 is TGCGCCAGCAGCTTGGCCCTAGGGACTTACAATGAGCAGTTCTTC. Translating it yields CASSLALGTYNEQFF.

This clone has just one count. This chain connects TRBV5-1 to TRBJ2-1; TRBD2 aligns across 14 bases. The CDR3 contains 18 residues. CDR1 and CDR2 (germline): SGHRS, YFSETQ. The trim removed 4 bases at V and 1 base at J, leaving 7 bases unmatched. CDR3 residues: CASSPRLAGGPSYNEQFF. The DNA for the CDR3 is TGCGCCAGCAGCCCTCGACTAGCGGGAGGGCCTTCCTACAATGAGCAGTTCTTC.

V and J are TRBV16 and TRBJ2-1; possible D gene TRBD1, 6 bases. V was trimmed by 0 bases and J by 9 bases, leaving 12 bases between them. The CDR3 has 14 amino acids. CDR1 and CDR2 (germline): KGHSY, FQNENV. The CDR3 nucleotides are TGTGCCAGCAGCCAATCAGGGGAAGGGGGTGAGCAGTTCTTC. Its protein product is CASSQSGEGGEQFF. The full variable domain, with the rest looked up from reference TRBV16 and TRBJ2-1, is GEEVAQTPKHLVRGEGQKAKLYCAPIKGHSYVFWYQQVLKNEFKFLISFQNENVFDETGMPKERFSAKCLPNSPCSLEIQATKLEDSAVYFCASSQSGEGGEQFFGPGTRLTVL.

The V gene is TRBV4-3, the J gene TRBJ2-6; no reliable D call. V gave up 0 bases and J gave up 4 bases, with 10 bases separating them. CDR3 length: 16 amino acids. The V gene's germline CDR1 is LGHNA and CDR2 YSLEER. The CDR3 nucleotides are TGCGCCAGCAGCCAAGATTGGGCAACAGGGGCCAACGTCCTGACTTTC. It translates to CASSQDWATGANVLTF.

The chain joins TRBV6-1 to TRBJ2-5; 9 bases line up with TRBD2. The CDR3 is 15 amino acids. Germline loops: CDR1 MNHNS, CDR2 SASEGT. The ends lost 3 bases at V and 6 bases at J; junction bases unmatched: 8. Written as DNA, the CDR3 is TGTGCCAGCAGTGAGTGGGTAGCGGGAGTTAAGACCCAGTACTTC. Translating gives CASSEWVAGVKTQYF.

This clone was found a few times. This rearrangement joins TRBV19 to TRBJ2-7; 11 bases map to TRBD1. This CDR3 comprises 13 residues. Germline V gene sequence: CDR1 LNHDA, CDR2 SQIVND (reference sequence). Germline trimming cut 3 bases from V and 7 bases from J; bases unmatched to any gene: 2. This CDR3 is CASSMDRGREQYF. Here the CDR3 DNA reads TGTGCCAGTAGTATGGACAGGGGGCGAGAGCAGTACTTC.

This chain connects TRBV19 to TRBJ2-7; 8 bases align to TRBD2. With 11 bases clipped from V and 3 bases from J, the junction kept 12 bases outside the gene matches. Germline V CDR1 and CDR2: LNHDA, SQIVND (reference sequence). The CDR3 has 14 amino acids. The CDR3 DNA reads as TGTGCCGCCGGGAGGGGAAATAACCTCTACGAGCAGTACTTC. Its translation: CAAGRGNNLYEQYF.

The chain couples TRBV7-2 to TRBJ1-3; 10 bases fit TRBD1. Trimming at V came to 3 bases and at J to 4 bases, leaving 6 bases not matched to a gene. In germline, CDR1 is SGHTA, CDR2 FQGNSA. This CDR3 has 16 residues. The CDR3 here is CASSLDRGTAGNTIYF. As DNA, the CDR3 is TGTGCCAGCAGCTTGGACAGGGGGACTGCCGGAAACACCATATATTTT.

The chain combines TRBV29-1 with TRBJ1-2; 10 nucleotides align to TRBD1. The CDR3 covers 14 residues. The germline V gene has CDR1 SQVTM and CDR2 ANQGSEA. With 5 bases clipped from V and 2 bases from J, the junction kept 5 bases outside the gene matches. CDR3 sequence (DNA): TGCAGCGTTCTAAGACAGGGGGCGAACTATGGCTACACCTTC. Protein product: CSVLRQGANYGYTF.

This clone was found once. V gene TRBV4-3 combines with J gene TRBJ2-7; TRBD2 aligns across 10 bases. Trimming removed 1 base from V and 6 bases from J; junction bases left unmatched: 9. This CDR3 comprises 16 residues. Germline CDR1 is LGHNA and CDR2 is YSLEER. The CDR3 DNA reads TGCGCCAGCAGCCAAGGGGTGGCGCTAGCGGGAGTCGAGCAGTACTTC. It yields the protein CASSQGVALAGVEQYF.

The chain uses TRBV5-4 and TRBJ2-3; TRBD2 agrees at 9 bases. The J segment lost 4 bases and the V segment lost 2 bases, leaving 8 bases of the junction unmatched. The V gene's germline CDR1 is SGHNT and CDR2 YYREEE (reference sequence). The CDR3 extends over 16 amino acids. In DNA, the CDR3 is TGTGCCAGCAGCTTCCCCACTAGCGGGTACGCAGATACGCAGTATTTT. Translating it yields CASSFPTSGYADTQYF.

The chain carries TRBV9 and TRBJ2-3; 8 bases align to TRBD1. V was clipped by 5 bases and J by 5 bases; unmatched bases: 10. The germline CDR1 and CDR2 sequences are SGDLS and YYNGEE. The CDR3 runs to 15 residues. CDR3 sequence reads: CASRAGQGAGDTQYF. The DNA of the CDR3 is TGTGCCAGCAGGGCAGGGCAGGGGGCGGGAGATACGCAGTATTTT. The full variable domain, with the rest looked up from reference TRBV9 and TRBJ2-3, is DSGVTQTPKHLITATGQRVTLRCSPRSGDLSVYWYQQSLDQGLQFLIQYYNGEERAKGNILERFSAQQFPDLHSELNLSSLELGDSALYFCASRAGQGAGDTQYFGPGTRLTVL.

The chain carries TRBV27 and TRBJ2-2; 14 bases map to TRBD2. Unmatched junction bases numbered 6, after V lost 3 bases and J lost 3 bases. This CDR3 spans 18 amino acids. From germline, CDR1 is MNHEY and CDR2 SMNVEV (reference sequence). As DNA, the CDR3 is TGTGCCAGCAGTTTCCTGACTAGCGGGAGGGCGGACACCGGGGAGCTGTTTTTT. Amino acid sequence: CASSFLTSGRADTGELFF.

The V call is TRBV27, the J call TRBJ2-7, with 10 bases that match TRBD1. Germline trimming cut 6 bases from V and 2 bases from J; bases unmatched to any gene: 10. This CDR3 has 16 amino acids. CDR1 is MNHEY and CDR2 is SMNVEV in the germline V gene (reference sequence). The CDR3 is CASSPKTGQGAYEQYF. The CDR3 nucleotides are TGTGCCAGCAGCCCGAAAACAGGACAGGGGGCCTACGAGCAGTACTTC.

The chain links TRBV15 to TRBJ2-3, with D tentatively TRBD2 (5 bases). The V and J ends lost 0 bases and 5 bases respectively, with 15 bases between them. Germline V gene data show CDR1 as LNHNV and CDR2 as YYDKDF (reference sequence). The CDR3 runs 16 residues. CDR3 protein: CATSRDPVGAVDTQYF. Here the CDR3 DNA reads TGTGCCACCAGCAGAGACCCGGTGGGAGCGGTAGATACGCAGTATTTT.

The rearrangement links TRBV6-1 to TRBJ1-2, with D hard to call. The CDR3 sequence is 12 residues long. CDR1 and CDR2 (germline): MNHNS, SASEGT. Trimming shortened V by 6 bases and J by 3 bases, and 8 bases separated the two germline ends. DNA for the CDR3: TGTGCCAGCAGCCGCGGGCACTATGGCTACACCTTC. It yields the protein CASSRGHYGYTF.

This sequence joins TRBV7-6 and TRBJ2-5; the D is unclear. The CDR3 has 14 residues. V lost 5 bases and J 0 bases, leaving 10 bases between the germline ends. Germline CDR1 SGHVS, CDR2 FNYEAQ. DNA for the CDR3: TGTGCCAGCAGCCCCAGGCCCTACCAAGAGACCCAGTACTTC. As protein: CASSPRPYQETQYF.

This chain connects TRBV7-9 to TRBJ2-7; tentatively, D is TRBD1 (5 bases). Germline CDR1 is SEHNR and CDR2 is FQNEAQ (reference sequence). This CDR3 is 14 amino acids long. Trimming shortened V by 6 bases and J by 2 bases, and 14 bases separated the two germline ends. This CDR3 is CASREQVPPYEQYF. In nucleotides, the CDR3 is TGTGCCAGCAGGGAACAGGTCCCTCCCTACGAGCAGTACTTC.